A selection of T cell receptor beta chains follows, all from one sample in a study of blood T cell repertoires in COVID-19. Sequencing was performed with immunoSEQ multiplex PCR; in TCRdb, only in-frame clones are kept and a portion is missing. The table records around 370,000 clones, around nine tenths of them present only once. Sequenced: PBMCs or T cells enriched from blood (not recorded which). The receptors stem from a woman aged 18-29 years who had recovered from COVID-19. Both conserved end residues are part of each CDR3. Fields, in order: J gene, V gene, clone size, D gene, CDR3 protein, CDR3 DNA. A D gene is named only where the DNA matches it firmly. Part of the rows lack a size; the others show once, few, many or a class for expanded clones.

TRBJ1-2,TRBV3-1/TRBV3-2,.,.,CASSHPGGGNYGYTF,TGTGCCAGCAGCCACCCCGGGGGGGGGAACTATGGCTACACCTTC
TRBJ2-7,TRBV3-1/TRBV3-2,once,.,CASRGGYEQYF,TGTGCCAGCAGGGGAGGTTACGAGCAGTACTTC
TRBJ2-7,TRBV4-2,.,TRBD1,CASSLGLGTAYEQYF,TGTGCCAGCAGCCTTGGATTAGGGACAGCGTACGAGCAGTACTTC
TRBJ1-2,TRBV6-5,.,TRBD1,CASSPQGAIYVGYTF,TGTGCCAGCAGCCCACAGGGGGCGATCTATGTAGGCTACACCTTC
TRBJ1-2,TRBV2,.,TRBD1,CASLLDRGNGYTF,TGTGCCAGCCTCTTGGACAGGGGGAATGGCTACACCTTC
TRBJ1-1,TRBV7-2,.,TRBD1,CASSSQRQGFMNTEAFF,TGTGCCAGCAGCTCTCAGCGACAGGGTTTCATGAACACTGAAGCTTTCTTT
TRBJ1-4,TRBV20-1,.,.,CSASRPAASSEKLFF,TGCAGTGCTAGTCGCCCCGCAGCTTCTAGTGAAAAACTGTTTTTT
TRBJ2-7,TRBV7-2,.,TRBD1,CASRPDRASSYEQYF,TGTGCCAGCAGGCCAGACAGGGCGAGCTCCTACGAGCAGTACTTC
TRBJ1-1,TRBV28,.,.,CASSFTGVSNTEAFF,TGTGCCAGCAGTTTTACGGGGGTCTCGAACACTGAAGCTTTCTTT
TRBJ1-5,TRBV2,.,.,CASSVKAPGMGQPQHF,TGTGCCAGCAGTGTAAAGGCACCAGGGATGGGTCAGCCCCAGCATTTT
TRBJ1-2,TRBV5-1,.,.,CATSPGGASYGYTF,TGCGCCACCTCACCGGGGGGGGCGAGCTATGGCTACACCTTC
TRBJ2-7,TRBV6-2/TRBV6-3,.,.,CASSTRQVDYEQYF,TGTGCCAGCAGTACCAGGCAGGTGGACTACGAGCAGTACTTC
TRBJ1-5,TRBV19,.,TRBD1,CASTSGGSNQPQHF,TGTGCCAGTACGTCAGGGGGTAGCAATCAGCCCCAGCATTTT
TRBJ1-2,TRBV7-2,.,TRBD1,CASSSKQGANGYTF,TGTGCCAGCAGCTCTAAACAGGGGGCAAATGGCTACACCTTC
TRBJ2-7,TRBV5-1,.,.,CASSLAGGFEQYF,TGCGCCAGCAGCTTGGCCGGGGGATTCGAGCAGTACTTC
TRBJ2-1,TRBV10-3,.,TRBD1,CAITRDRGPGEQFF,TGTGCCATCACCCGGGACAGGGGGCCGGGGGAGCAGTTCTTC
TRBJ1-3,TRBV6-5,.,.,CASRVRGNTIYF,TGTGCCAGCAGGGTCAGGGGCAACACCATATATTTT
TRBJ1-3,TRBV30,.,.,CAWSVLRPISGNTIYF,TGTGCCTGGAGTGTACTAAGACCGATCTCTGGAAACACCATATATTTT
TRBJ2-1,TRBV3-1/TRBV3-2,.,TRBD1,CASSRRPGQANLGPYNEQFF,TGTGCCAGCAGCCGAAGACCGGGACAGGCGAATTTGGGCCCCTACAATGAGCAGTTCTTC
TRBJ1-1,TRBV3-1/TRBV3-2,.,.,CASSQDVIQNTEAFF,TGTGCCAGCAGCCAAGATGTGATACAGAACACTGAAGCTTTCTTT
TRBJ2-7,TRBV7-9,.,TRBD1,CASSLGGTGGDEQYF,TGTGCCAGCAGCTTAGGTGGGACAGGGGGCGACGAGCAGTACTTC
TRBJ2-7,TRBV6-6,once,TRBD1,CASSSDRSSYEQYF,TGTGCCAGCAGCTCGGACAGGAGCTCCTACGAGCAGTACTTC
TRBJ1-6,TRBV3-1/TRBV3-2,.,.,CASRQRRGYNSPLHF,TGTGCCAGCAGACAGCGTAGGGGCTATAATTCACCCCTCCACTTT
TRBJ2-3,TRBV5-4,.,.,CASSLPQASTDTQYF,TGTGCCAGCAGCCTGCCCCAGGCTAGCACAGATACGCAGTATTTT
TRBJ2-2,TRBV14,.,.,CASRPGVTRELFF,TGTGCCAGCAGACCCGGGGTAACCCGGGAGCTGTTTTTT
TRBJ1-2,TRBV2,.,.,CASSVGHRSYGYTF,TGTGCCAGCAGTGTGGGCCACAGGAGCTATGGCTACACCTTC
TRBJ1-5,TRBV7-6,.,TRBD1,CASSLEVPDRGQPQHF,TGTGCCAGCAGCTTAGAGGTACCGGACAGGGGCCAGCCCCAGCATTTT
TRBJ2-3,TRBV7-3,.,.,CASSLNWGEALTDTQYF,TGTGCCAGCAGCTTAAATTGGGGCGAGGCTCTCACAGATACGCAGTATTTT
TRBJ2-3,TRBV6-4,.,TRBD1,CASRGTATTDTQYF,TGTGCCAGCAGGGGGACAGCTACCACAGATACGCAGTATTTT
TRBJ2-1,TRBV6-5,once,TRBD2,CASSSGLVEQFF,TGTGCCAGCAGTTCAGGACTAGTCGAGCAGTTCTTC
TRBJ2-1,TRBV7-9,.,TRBD1,CASSLVGGQGISYNEQFF,TGTGCCAGCAGCTTAGTTGGGGGACAGGGAATCTCCTACAATGAGCAGTTCTTC
TRBJ1-5,TRBV15,.,TRBD1,CATSGGQVDNQPQHF,TGTGCCACCAGCGGCGGACAGGTAGATAATCAGCCCCAGCATTTT
TRBJ2-2,TRBV7-8,.,TRBD2,CASSVTSGVTTGELFF,TGTGCCAGCAGCGTCACTAGCGGGGTGACCACCGGGGAGCTGTTTTTT
TRBJ1-2,TRBV4-2,.,.,CASSQVGNPNYGYTF,TGTGCCAGCAGCCAAGTGGGCAACCCTAACTATGGCTACACCTTC
TRBJ2-2,TRBV6-5,many,TRBD2,CASSRSGENTGELFF,TGTGCCAGCAGCCGAAGCGGGGAAAACACCGGGGAGCTGTTTTTT
TRBJ2-3,TRBV5-4,.,TRBD1,CASTDQGVSTDTQYF,TGTGCCAGTACCGATCAGGGGGTTAGCACAGATACGCAGTATTTT
TRBJ1-1,TRBV2,once,.,CASSEGLTEAFF,TGTGCCAGCAGTGAAGGTCTCACTGAAGCTTTCTTT
TRBJ1-6,TRBV6-5,.,.,CASSRGRENSPLHF,TGTGCCAGCAGCCGAGGCAGAGAGAATTCACCCCTCCACTTT
TRBJ2-7,TRBV11-2,.,TRBD2,CASSDREGRAEQYF,TGTGCCAGCAGCGACCGGGAGGGGCGGGCCGAGCAGTACTTC
TRBJ1-1,TRBV19,.,TRBD1,CASSINWSGGTEAFF,TGTGCCAGTAGTATAAACTGGTCAGGGGGCACTGAAGCTTTCTTT
TRBJ2-5,TRBV9,.,.,CASSVSPQETQYF,TGTGCCAGCAGCGTAAGCCCACAAGAGACCCAGTACTTC
TRBJ2-5,TRBV9,.,.,CASSTQGQETQYF,TGTGCCAGCAGCACCCAGGGGCAAGAGACCCAGTACTTC